This T cell receptor beta chain came from a study of beta chain features in type 1 diabetes (dated by TCRdb to between 2018 and 2020). General notes on the study: No differences in mean age, gender distribution, total cell number or subset yield were found between patients and healthy donors. Regulatory and stem cell-like memory subsets were obtained from only 8 patients and about 8 healthy donors, while naive and central memory subsets were obtained from all 30 or so donors. In the study, TCRB repertoires of sorted circulating CD4+ T cell subsets from recently diagnosed type 1 diabetes patients were compared with those of matched healthy donors. Across all samples, around 100 million sorted cells were examined, and cell number per subset correlated strongly with RNA yield.

As concerns this clone: Which antigen it targets is not known. The input lacks base qualities; no much larger clone sits a single base away.

Beyond this particular receptor, the publication reports: Fewer insertions and more nucleotide deletions at VDJ recombination sites were observed in patients with type 1 diabetes, implying thymic rearrangement abnormalities. In all four CD4+ subsets, TCRB CDR3 length was moderately but significantly shorter in type 1 diabetes patients. HLA sub-analyses involved small numbers of individuals, so any influence of HLA type on TCRB rearrangement remained unresolved. PCR might favor shorter templates, but patient and control samples were amplified and corrected together, so any skew would affect both groups equally. Because cDNA was sequenced instead of genomic DNA, highly expressing activated cells could be over-represented, though the groups showed no difference in activation or CD3 levels. Naive, central memory and regulatory TCRB repertoires appeared more similar among patients than among healthy donors.

The CDR3 holds 14 amino acids from the cysteine to the phenylalanine. Of all the DNA, just the CDR3 is kept, 42 bases in frame from base 1. CDR1 and CDR2, per the germline V gene (reference sequence), are MNHEY and SMNVEV. A distance of 15 bases separates the germline ends of V and J, which lose 6 bases and 6 bases respectively. All of the isolated RNA was reverse transcribed with the High Capacity cDNA Reverse Transcription Kit, so expressed TCRB transcripts were sequenced. Deep immunoSEQ sequencing was performed on naive, central memory and regulatory T cell samples, with an average of roughly 3.3 million total reads per sample. Sorted cells were lysed in RLT buffer and RNA was extracted with DNase-treated RNeasy Micro or Mini kits, depending on cell number. To prevent cross-contamination, every cell subset was processed on its own, while patient and healthy donor samples were processed together. The immunoSEQ multiplex PCR was used to amplify TCRB sequences from cDNA, generating 87-bp fragments that spanned the CDR3 region. Sequencing of the amplicons was performed on the Illumina HiSeq platform. The original pipeline was this. PCR bias was corrected computationally using synthetic template baselines, and reads within Hamming distance 2 were collapsed, with unmergeable singletons discarded. Reads were aligned against IMGT to assign V, D and J genes, CDR3 length and insertions or deletions at six rearrangement sites. Within each subset, clonotype counts were normalized to sorted cell number, and only after that were true diversity and Gini coefficients computed with the tcR R package. The overlap coefficient, calculated on TCRB nucleotide sequences, was used to measure repertoire sharing. Drawn from immuneACCESS, this table holds only the in-frame rearrangements with V and J called that TCRdb kept. Clones are partly lost; checked studies trace under half to an unresolved V gene and leave the rest unexplained. The DNA gave D and trimming, while V, J and clone size come from that table. The sample table holds 120,000 to 150,000 clones, of which approximately 52% were seen once. The ten largest make up approximately 0.4% of the sample.

Each donor gave one peripheral blood draw, around 0.12 L on average, collected into heparinised tubes. A BD FACSAria II and a panel including CD45RO, CCR7, CD25, CD127, CD95 and CD27 were used to sort naive, central memory, regulatory and stem cell-like memory CD4+ T cells. Purity was above 95% for every sorted population. PBMCs were isolated immediately by Lymphoprep density gradient centrifugation and stained directly without culture. So that batch effects would be minimized, each experiment stained and sorted samples in pairs, pairing one healthy donor with one patient. The sample was Tregs from blood. In the paper's terms, the cell subset or site label means: regulatory CD4+ T cells. This receptor was taken from a man aged 18 to 35 in good health. The rearrangement joined TRBV27 to TRBJ1-5; the D gene assignment is ambiguous. The DNA sequence follows: TGTGCCAGCAGCCGCCAAGCCGGGAGTCAGCCCCAGCATTTT. This is translated as CASSRQAGSQPQHF.